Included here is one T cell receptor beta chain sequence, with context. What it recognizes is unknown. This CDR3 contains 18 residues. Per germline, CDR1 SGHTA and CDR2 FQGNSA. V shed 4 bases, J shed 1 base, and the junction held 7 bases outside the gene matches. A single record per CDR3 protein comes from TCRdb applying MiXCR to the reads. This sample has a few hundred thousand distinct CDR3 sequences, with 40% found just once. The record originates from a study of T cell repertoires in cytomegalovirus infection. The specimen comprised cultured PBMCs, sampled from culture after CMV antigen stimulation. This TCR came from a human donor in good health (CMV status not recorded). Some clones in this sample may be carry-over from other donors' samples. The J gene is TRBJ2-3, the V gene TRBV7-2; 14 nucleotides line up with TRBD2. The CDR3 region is CASSSRLAGGMGTDTQYF. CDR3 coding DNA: TGTGCCAGCAGCTCAAGACTAGCGGGAGGGATGGGCACAGATACGCAGTATTTT.